These T cell receptor beta chains were read from a single sample in a study of control samples from healthy donors and cancer patients. Only in-frame clones appear in the TCRdb table, and some are missing; sequencing was by immunoSEQ multiplex PCR. The sample shows more than 45,000 clones, over 90% of them seen only once. Material: PBMCs. These TCRs come from a woman aged 45-60 years with head and neck cancer. Both conserved end residues are part of each CDR3. D genes are given only for firm matches. Only some rows state a clone size, as once, few, many or a class for expanded clones.

d_call	v_call	j_call	clone_size	cdr3_nt	cdr3_aa
TRBD2	TRBV7-2	TRBJ2-7	.	TGTGCCAGCAGCAGACTAGCGGGAGGCCTCTACGAGCAGTACTTC	CASSRLAGGLYEQYF
.	TRBV2	TRBJ1-5	.	TGTGCCAGCAGTGATGCTCTTCGGCCCCAGCATTTT	CASSDALRPQHF
.	TRBV5-6	TRBJ1-2	once	TGTGCCAGCAGCCTTGGGGTGGAGGGACCCCATGGCTACACCTTC	CASSLGVEGPHGYTF
TRBD1	TRBV6-5	TRBJ2-7	.	TGTGCCAGCACGACAGGGAGCTACGAGCAGTACTTC	CASTTGSYEQYF
.	TRBV28	TRBJ2-7	few	TGTGCCAGCAGTCCGGACTCAGGCGAGCAGTACTTC	CASSPDSGEQYF
TRBD2	TRBV7-2	TRBJ2-1	once	TGTGCCAGCAGCTTAGTTCTAGCGGGAGGGCCAGGTGAGCAGTTCTTC	CASSLVLAGGPGEQFF
TRBD2	TRBV9	TRBJ2-1	.	TGTGCCAGCAGCGTAGCTCCCGCGGGGGGGCATGAGCAGTTCTTC	CASSVAPAGGHEQFF
.	TRBV15	TRBJ2-3	.	TGTGCCACCAGCAGGGGACGGGGGGCTAGCACAGATACGCAGTATTTT	CATSRGRGASTDTQYF
TRBD1	TRBV29-1	TRBJ2-7	.	TGCAGCGTTGCAACAGGGGATGAGCAGTACTTC	CSVATGDEQYF
.	TRBV29-1	TRBJ1-1	once	TGCAGCGTTGAAGGCTGGGAAGGCACTGAAGCTTTCTTT	CSVEGWEGTEAFF
.	TRBV19	TRBJ1-5	.	TGTGCCAGTGACTTCAGTTTTTCTAGCAATCAGCCCCAGCATTTT	CASDFSFSSNQPQHF
.	TRBV7-6	TRBJ1-1	.	TGTGCCAGCAGCTTATCACCAAAGAGCAACACTGAAGCTTTCTTT	CASSLSPKSNTEAFF
TRBD1	TRBV27	TRBJ1-2	.	TGTGCCAGCAGTTCAACGGGACAGGGACGAGGCTACACCTTC	CASSSTGQGRGYTF
TRBD1	TRBV28	TRBJ1-2	.	TGTGCCAGCAGTTTCCGGGACAGACATTCCTATGGCTACACCTTC	CASSFRDRHSYGYTF
TRBD1	TRBV28	TRBJ1-5	.	TGTGCCAGCAGCGGACAGGTGGAAGATCAGCCCCAGCATTTT	CASSGQVEDQPQHF
TRBD2	TRBV27	TRBJ2-3	.	TGTGCCAGCAGTTTATTTAGCGGGGGTAGCACAGATACGCAGTATTTT	CASSLFSGGSTDTQYF
.	TRBV19	TRBJ1-1	.	TGTGCCAGTAGTCCCGGGGGTAAACGGACTGAAGCTTTCTTT	CASSPGGKRTEAFF
.	TRBV7-2	TRBJ2-5	once	TGTGCCAGCAGCTTCGGGCGGGAGACCCAGTACTTC	CASSFGRETQYF
TRBD1	TRBV6-2/TRBV6-3	TRBJ1-1	.	TGTGCCAGCAGTTACAGGGGGACAGGGAACACTGAAGCTTTCTTT	CASSYRGTGNTEAFF
.	TRBV5-1	TRBJ2-5	.	TGCGCCAGCAGCTTGGAATCCCAGGGAAAGACCCAGTACTTC	CASSLESQGKTQYF
.	TRBV28	TRBJ1-2	once	TGTGCCAGCAGTTTAATCGGGCCAGATGGCTACACCTTC	CASSLIGPDGYTF
.	TRBV5-6	TRBJ2-7	once	TGTGCCAGCAGCGCCCCCTCGAAAAGCTCCTACGAGCAGTACTTC	CASSAPSKSSYEQYF
TRBD1	TRBV11-2	TRBJ1-2	.	TGTGCCAGCAGCTTAGATCTTCGGGACAGAAGATATGGCTACACCTTC	CASSLDLRDRRYGYTF
.	TRBV20-1	TRBJ2-3	.	TGCAGTGCCTCCCTAGCAGATACGCAGTATTTT	CSASLADTQYF
TRBD2	TRBV27	TRBJ2-1	.	TGTGCCAGCTGGACCGGGACTAGCGAGTACAATGAGCAGTTCTTC	CASWTGTSEYNEQFF
.	TRBV5-1	TRBJ1-1	.	TGCGCCAGCAGCCCCGGGGTAAACACTGAAGCTTTCTTT	CASSPGVNTEAFF
.	TRBV4-2	TRBJ1-5	.	TGTGCCAGCAGCCAAGGGCGGGGGGGAGCTCAGCCCCAGCATTTT	CASSQGRGGAQPQHF
TRBD2	TRBV6-1	TRBJ2-5	.	TGTGCCAGCAGTGGAGGGACTAGCGGGAGTATCAGAATCCGGGAGACCCAGTACTTC	CASSGGTSGSIRIRETQYF
TRBD2	TRBV5-1	TRBJ2-1	.	TGCGCCAGCAACCGGGACTACGCCTACAATGAGCAGTTCTTC	CASNRDYAYNEQFF
.	TRBV20-1	TRBJ2-5	.	TGCAGTGCCTACTACCAAGAGACCCAGTACTTC	CSAYYQETQYF
.	TRBV9	TRBJ2-3	.	TGTGCCAGCAGCGTAGGGAGGTCCGTCTCTAGCACAGATACGCAGTATTTT	CASSVGRSVSSTDTQYF
TRBD1	TRBV5-1	TRBJ1-1	.	TGCGCCAGCAGCTTTACAGGGGACACTGAAGCTTTCTTT	CASSFTGDTEAFF
.	TRBV9	TRBJ2-1	.	TGTGCCAGCAGCGTAGACCCGGATAGCGGTATCTACAATGAGCAGTTCTTC	CASSVDPDSGIYNEQFF
TRBD1	TRBV5-1	TRBJ1-1	.	TGCGCCAGCAGCCCTGGGACAGGGGTGCCCACTGAAGCTTTCTTT	CASSPGTGVPTEAFF
.	TRBV5-1	TRBJ2-7	.	TGCGCCAGCAGTAGGGTGGGGAATAACTACGAGCAGTACTTC	CASSRVGNNYEQYF
.	TRBV20-1	TRBJ2-7	.	TGCAGTGCTAGAGGGGGCGAGCAGTACTTC	CSARGGEQYF
.	TRBV9	TRBJ2-2	.	TGTGCCAGCAGCGTAGTGTCCACCGGGGAGCTGTTTTTT	CASSVVSTGELFF
.	TRBV24-1	TRBJ1-2	.	TGTGCCACCAGTGAACCGGGAAACAGGTCGGGCTACACCTTC	CATSEPGNRSGYTF
TRBD1	TRBV9	TRBJ1-3	.	TGTGCCAGCAGCGCACAGGGGCTTGGAAACACCATATATTTT	CASSAQGLGNTIYF
.	TRBV3-1/TRBV3-2	TRBJ2-7	.	TGTGCCAGCAGCCAAGGAATTGGGGCCGGCGAGCAGTACTTC	CASSQGIGAGEQYF
.	TRBV30	TRBJ1-3	once	TGTGCCTGGACCCGAGGGGCTGGAAACACCATATATTTT	CAWTRGAGNTIYF
.	TRBV5-1	TRBJ2-3	.	TGCGCCAGCAGCCGCCGGGACAAAACAGATACGCAGTATTTT	CASSRRDKTDTQYF
.	TRBV28	TRBJ2-3	once	TGTGCCAGCAGTTTATCCGGGAGTACAGATACGCAGTATTTT	CASSLSGSTDTQYF
.	TRBV30	TRBJ1-5	once	TGTGCCTGGAGCCCCTATAGCAATCAGCCCCAGCATTTT	CAWSPYSNQPQHF
.	TRBV4-2	TRBJ2-2	.	TGTGCCAGCAGCCAGAGGCTTAATACGAACACCGGGGAGCTGTTTTTT	CASSQRLNTNTGELFF
TRBD1	TRBV19	TRBJ1-4	once	TGTGCCAGTAGTCAGGGGGCCACTAATGAAAAACTGTTTTTT	CASSQGATNEKLFF
.	TRBV11-3	TRBJ2-1	.	TGTGCCAGCAGCTTAGTGGGGTACAATGAGCAGTTCTTC	CASSLVGYNEQFF
.	TRBV7-8	TRBJ2-1	.	TGTGCCAGCAGCCTGCTGAGGTTGGGGGCAATCTACAATGAGCAGTTCTTC	CASSLLRLGAIYNEQFF
.	TRBV24-1	TRBJ2-6	.	TGTGCCACCAGTGAACCGACAGGAGCTGGGGCCAACGTCCTGACTTTC	CATSEPTGAGANVLTF
.	TRBV6-5	TRBJ2-4	once	TGTGCCAGCAGTTACTCGACCATAGCCAAAAACATTCAGTACTTC	CASSYSTIAKNIQYF
.	TRBV29-1	TRBJ2-7	.	TGCAGCGTTGGGAGGGGGGTAAGGTACGAGCAGTACTTC	CSVGRGVRYEQYF
.	TRBV5-8	TRBJ1-6	once	TGTGCCAGCAGTTCGGGCAGCTGGTTGTATTCACCCCTCCACTTT	CASSSGSWLYSPLHF
.	TRBV5-1	TRBJ1-1	.	TGCGCCAGCAGCTTGTCAGGTCCGGGGGACACTGAAGCTTTCTTT	CASSLSGPGDTEAFF